Following are 16 T cell receptor beta chains from one sample sequenced in a study of technical replicates of blood from four donors. Repertoires were generated with immunoSEQ multiplex PCR, while TCRdb's copy carries only in-frame clones and drops some. The sample holds roughly 72,000 clones, roughly 93% seen once. Sequenced sample: T cells isolated from PBMCs. These receptors were obtained from a human donor in good health.

In this sample, this clone turned up once. This chain joins TRBV5-6 and TRBJ1-1; D not certain. V was clipped by 1 base and J by 1 base, with 8 bases between them. CDR1 is SGHDT, CDR2 YYEEEE, per germline. The CDR3 length is 14 residues. The CDR3 region is CASSLLLANTEAFF. In DNA form, the CDR3 reads TGTGCCAGCAGCTTGCTCCTGGCGAACACTGAAGCTTTCTTT.

This chain connects TRBV4-1 to TRBJ1-1; 10 nucleotides align to TRBD1. Germline CDR1 and CDR2: MGHRA and YSYEKL. This CDR3 comprises 15 residues. V was clipped by 3 bases and J by 5 bases; unmatched bases: 6. The CDR3 loop reads CASSQGDRGGTEAFF. CDR3 coding DNA: TGCGCCAGCAGCCAGGGGGACAGGGGAGGTACTGAAGCTTTCTTT.

The chain has TRBV28 and TRBJ2-1, with D possibly being TRBD2 (5 bases). There are 13 residues in the CDR3. Germline CDR1 MDHEN, CDR2 SYDVKM. V was pared by 6 bases and J by 6 bases, with 12 bases between. The CDR3 loop reads CASRRPLGNEQFF. For the CDR3, the DNA is TGTGCCAGCAGAAGACCACTAGGCAATGAGCAGTTCTTC.

Of note for this clone: Other nucleotide sequences from this sample produce the same CDR3. The rearrangement links TRBV7-3 to TRBJ2-7, with TRBD2 matching over 9 bases. CDR1 and CDR2 from the germline V gene are SGHTA and FQGTGA. The CDR3 runs to 14 residues. V was clipped by 4 bases and J by 2 bases; unmatched bases: 3. The CDR3 sequence: CASSSAGGPYEQYF. The CDR3 nucleotides are TGTGCCAGCAGCTCAGCGGGAGGCCCCTACGAGCAGTACTTC.

Only one count was recorded for this clone. The rearrangement uses TRBV30 and TRBJ2-2; D is perhaps TRBD1 (5 bases). Germline CDR1 and CDR2: GTSNPN and SVGIG (reference sequence). The CDR3 is made up of 12 amino acids. DNA for the CDR3: TGTGCTACCCAGGGCCCCACCGGGGAGCTGTTTTTT. It is translated as CATQGPTGELFF.

The J gene is TRBJ1-2, the V gene TRBV9; D is possibly TRBD1 (6 bases). Trimming pared 5 bases from V and 5 bases from J, leaving 13 bases between. This CDR3 has 13 amino acids. The germline V gene has CDR1 SGDLS and CDR2 YYNGEE. Written as DNA, the CDR3 is TGTGCCAGCAGTTTGGACAGTTCTTATGGCTACACCTTC. This gives the protein CASSLDSSYGYTF.

This chain connects TRBV28 to TRBJ2-2, with a tentative D call TRBD1 (5 bases). Germline-derived CDR1 and CDR2 are MDHEN and SYDVKM. Trimming stripped 3 bases from V and 5 bases from J, with 19 bases between. CDR3 length: 17 residues. CDR3 region: CASSFPPDSALTGELFF. The CDR3 DNA sequence: TGTGCCAGCAGTTTCCCGCCCGACAGCGCTTTGACCGGGGAGCTGTTTTTT.

The genes are TRBV11-1 and TRBJ1-1, with a possible D match to TRBD1 (5 bases). This CDR3 spans 14 amino acids. V lost 5 bases and J 0 bases, leaving 10 bases between the germline ends. Germline CDR1 and CDR2: SGHAT and FQDESV (reference sequence). This chain's CDR3 is CASSTGLMNTEAFF. CDR3 sequence (DNA): TGTGCCAGCAGCACAGGATTAATGAACACTGAAGCTTTCTTT.

The rearrangement links TRBV5-6 to TRBJ1-2; 8 nucleotides align to TRBD1. The junction had 14 bases not matched to a gene; V was cut back by 2 bases and J by 8 bases. CDR1 and CDR2 from the germline V gene are SGHDT and YYEEEE. CDR3 length: 16 residues. DNA of the CDR3: TGTGCCAGCAGCTTTATCGCCGGAGGACAGGGTGGGGGCTACACCTTC. It is translated as CASSFIAGGQGGGYTF.

The V call is TRBV27, the J call TRBJ1-5; possibly TRBD1 for D (6 bases). Germline-derived CDR1 and CDR2 are MNHEY and SMNVEV (reference sequence). This CDR3 spans 14 amino acids. With 3 bases removed from V and 4 bases from J, the gap between germline ends came to 10 bases. The CDR3 DNA reads as TGTGCCAGCAGTTTCGGACAGTGGAATCAGCCCCAGCATTTT. It specifies CASSFGQWNQPQHF.

J is TRBJ2-2 and V is TRBV29-1, with D possibly TRBD1 on 6 matching bases. CDR1 and CDR2 (germline): SQVTM, ANQGSEA. The CDR3 spans 12 residues. The CDR3 DNA reads as TGCGGAATATACAGGGTGGCCGGGGAGCTGTTTTTT. It codes for CGIYRVAGELFF.

This rearrangement joins TRBV9 to TRBJ1-2, with D perhaps TRBD1 (5 bases). Germline V lookup: CDR1 SGDLS, CDR2 YYNGEE. This CDR3 has 13 residues. V lost 0 bases and J 3 bases, leaving 6 bases between the germline ends. CDR3 protein: CASSVGGDYGYTF. For the CDR3, the DNA is TGTGCCAGCAGCGTAGGGGGGGACTATGGCTACACCTTC.

V and J are TRBV21-1 and TRBJ1-2; TRBD1, as called in the table, went unchecked against the DNA. TRBV21-1 is described as a pseudogene. The CDR3 is 19 amino acids. This CDR3 is CASSKAGLRDRDAPRGYTF. CDR3 DNA: TGTGCCAGCAGCAAAGCGGGTCTGAGGGACAGGGACGCCCCCCGGGGCTACACCTTC.

Remarks on this clone: Other DNA sequences within the sample encode an identical CDR3. V is TRBV5-1 and J is TRBJ2-1; D unclear. Trimming removed 0 bases from V and 3 bases from J, with 4 bases in between. The CDR3 has 13 amino acids. Germline CDR1 is SGHRS and CDR2 is YFSETQ. The CDR3 region has the DNA TGCGCCAGCAGCTTGGGCAGCTACAATGAGCAGTTCTTC. Residues: CASSLGSYNEQFF.

This chain joins TRBV11-3 and TRBJ2-7, with TRBD1 identical over 8 bases. V lost 2 bases, J lost 0 bases, and 0 bases stayed unmatched. This CDR3 comprises 14 residues. CDR1 and CDR2 from the germline V gene are SGHNT and YENEEA. Here the CDR3 reads CASSLTGGSYEQYF. CDR3 bases: TGTGCCAGCAGCTTAACAGGGGGCTCCTACGAGCAGTACTTC. The variable domain in full, with the rest retrieved from reference TRBV11-3 and TRBJ2-7, is EAGVVQSPRYKIIEKKQPVAFWCNPISGHNTLYWYLQNLGQGPELLIRYENEEAVDDSQLPKDRFSAERLKGVDSTLKIQPAELGDSAVYLCASSLTGGSYEQYFGPGTRLTVT.

V and J are TRBV29-1 and TRBJ2-2; 7 bases match TRBD1. Unmatched junction bases numbered 6, after V lost 0 bases and J lost 5 bases. CDR3 length: 15 residues. Germline lookup yields CDR1 SQVTM and CDR2 ANQGSEA. CDR3 loop: CSVEDTGTETGELFF. DNA for the CDR3: TGCAGCGTTGAAGATACCGGGACAGAAACCGGGGAGCTGTTTTTT.